This T cell receptor (beta chain) was profiled in a study of cytotoxic CD8 clonotypes in ibrutinib-treated CLL. Overall study context: Sequencing produced an average of around 260,000 productive templates and 85,000 to 100,000 productive rearrangements per sample.

A 1 in 200,000 to 1 in 1 million T cell depth was the sequencing target. The protocol was immunoSEQ multiplex PCR, while the TCRdb copy is restricted to in-frame clones and leaves out a portion. The sample has about 270,000 clones, more than 70% seen once. Overall study results and limits: Clonality increased at ibrutinib response, then returned toward baseline at progression.

Per germline, CDR1 DFQATT and CDR2 SNEGSKA (reference sequence). The V gene lost 1 base and the J gene lost 10 bases, with 8 bases spanning the gap. The CDR3 is made up of 11 amino acids. For this clone: Its antigen is as yet unknown.

The sequencing here drew on PBMCs, taken at disease progression, from a patient treated with ibrutinib. The receptor was isolated from a human donor with chronic lymphocytic leukemia. The V call is TRBV20-1, the J call TRBJ2-1; D gene unclear. The CDR3 protein is CSARVVGEQFF. The CDR3 nucleotides are TGCAGTGCTAGAGTGGTGGGAGAGCAGTTCTTC.